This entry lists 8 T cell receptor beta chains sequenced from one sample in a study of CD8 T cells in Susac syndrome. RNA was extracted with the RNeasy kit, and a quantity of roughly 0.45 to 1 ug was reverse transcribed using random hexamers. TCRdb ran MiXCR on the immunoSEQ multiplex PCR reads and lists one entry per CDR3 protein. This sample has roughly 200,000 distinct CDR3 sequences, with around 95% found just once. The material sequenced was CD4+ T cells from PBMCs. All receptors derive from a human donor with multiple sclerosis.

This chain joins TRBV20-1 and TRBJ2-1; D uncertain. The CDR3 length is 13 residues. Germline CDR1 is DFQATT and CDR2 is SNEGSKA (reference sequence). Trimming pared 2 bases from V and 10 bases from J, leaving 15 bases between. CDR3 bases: TGCAGTGCTAGACCAAGCCGTAGGGAAGAGCAGTTCTTC. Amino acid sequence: CSARPSRREEQFF.

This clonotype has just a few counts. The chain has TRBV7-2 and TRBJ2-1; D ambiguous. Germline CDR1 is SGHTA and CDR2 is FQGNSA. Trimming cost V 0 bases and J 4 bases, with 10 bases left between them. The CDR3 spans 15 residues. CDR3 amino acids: CASSLARGSYNEQFF. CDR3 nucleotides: TGTGCCAGCAGCTTAGCGCGAGGCAGTTACAATGAGCAGTTCTTC. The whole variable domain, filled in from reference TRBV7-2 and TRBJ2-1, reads GAGVSQSPSNKVTEKGKDVELRCDPISGHTALYWYRQSLGQGLEFLIYFQGNSAPDKSGLPSDRFSAERTGGSVSTLTIQRTQQEDSAVYLCASSLARGSYNEQFFGPGTRLTVL.

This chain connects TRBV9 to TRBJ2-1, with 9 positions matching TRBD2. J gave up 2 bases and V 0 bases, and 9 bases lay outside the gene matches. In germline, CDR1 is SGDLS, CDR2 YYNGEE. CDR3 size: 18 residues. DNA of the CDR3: TGTGCCAGCAGCGTAGATGGTGGCGGGGGGGCCCCCTACAATGAGCAGTTCTTC. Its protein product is CASSVDGGGGAPYNEQFF.

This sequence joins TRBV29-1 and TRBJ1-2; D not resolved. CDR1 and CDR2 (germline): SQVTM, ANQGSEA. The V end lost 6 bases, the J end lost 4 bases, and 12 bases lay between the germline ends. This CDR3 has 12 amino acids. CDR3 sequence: CSVTGEPYGYTF. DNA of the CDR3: TGCAGCGTCACCGGGGAGCCCTATGGCTACACCTTC.

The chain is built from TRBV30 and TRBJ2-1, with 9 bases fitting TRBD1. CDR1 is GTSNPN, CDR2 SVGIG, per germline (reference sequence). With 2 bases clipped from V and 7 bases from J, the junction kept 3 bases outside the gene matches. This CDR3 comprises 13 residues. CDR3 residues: CAWSPDRGNEQFF. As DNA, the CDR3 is TGTGCCTGGAGTCCCGACAGGGGGAATGAGCAGTTCTTC.

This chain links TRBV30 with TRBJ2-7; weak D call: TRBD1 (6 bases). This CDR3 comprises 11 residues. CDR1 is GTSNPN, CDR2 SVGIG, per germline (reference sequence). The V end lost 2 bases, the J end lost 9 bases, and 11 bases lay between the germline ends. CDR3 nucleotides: TGTGCCTGGAGTAGGGGGTCCGGGCAGTACTTC. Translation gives CAWSRGSGQYF.

The CDR3 here is CASEGSTSYEQYF. The CDR3, as DNA: TGTGCCAGCGAAGGGAGCACATCCTACGAGCAGTACTTC. This rearrangement joins TRBV28 to TRBJ2-7; D may be TRBD2 (5 bases). The V and J ends lost 8 bases and 1 base respectively, with 12 bases between them. This CDR3 is 13 amino acids long. Germline loops: CDR1 MDHEN, CDR2 SYDVKM.

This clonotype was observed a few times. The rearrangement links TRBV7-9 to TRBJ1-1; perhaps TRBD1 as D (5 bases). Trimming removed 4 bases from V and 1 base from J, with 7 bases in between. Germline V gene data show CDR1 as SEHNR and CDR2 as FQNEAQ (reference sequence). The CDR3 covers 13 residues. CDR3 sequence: CASSSTENTEAFF. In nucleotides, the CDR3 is TGTGCCAGCAGCTCGACAGAGAACACTGAAGCTTTCTTT.